The present T cell receptor (beta chain) was sequenced within a study of T cells after yellow fever vaccination. Study findings and constraints: Some clonotypes, a small share, were shared between CD4 and CD8 compartments.

Template-switching 5'RACE yielded the TCR cDNA; a universal primer site and UMIs were added in the process. TCRdb re-derived calls from the 5' RACE reads in MiXCR, one entry per CDR3 protein. Here the sample spans over 200,000 distinct CDR3 sequences, roughly 6.3% being singletons. This CDR3 contains 16 residues. Germline V lookup: CDR1 SGHVT, CDR2 SQSDAQ. V shed 8 bases and J 1 base; nucleotides not matched to a gene: 9. As concerns this clonotype: Antigen unknown.

The chain recombines TRBV7-4 with TRBJ2-1; the match to TRBD1 covers 9 bases. Source: CD4+ T cells sorted from PBMCs, taken on the day of the yellow fever booster vaccination. This TCR derives from a man aged 25 to 45 who received the YFV17D yellow fever vaccine. The DNA for the CDR3 is TGTGCCAGCCATACAGGGGGCGGCGGATCCTACAATGAGCAGTTCTTC. Translation: CASHTGGGGSYNEQFF.